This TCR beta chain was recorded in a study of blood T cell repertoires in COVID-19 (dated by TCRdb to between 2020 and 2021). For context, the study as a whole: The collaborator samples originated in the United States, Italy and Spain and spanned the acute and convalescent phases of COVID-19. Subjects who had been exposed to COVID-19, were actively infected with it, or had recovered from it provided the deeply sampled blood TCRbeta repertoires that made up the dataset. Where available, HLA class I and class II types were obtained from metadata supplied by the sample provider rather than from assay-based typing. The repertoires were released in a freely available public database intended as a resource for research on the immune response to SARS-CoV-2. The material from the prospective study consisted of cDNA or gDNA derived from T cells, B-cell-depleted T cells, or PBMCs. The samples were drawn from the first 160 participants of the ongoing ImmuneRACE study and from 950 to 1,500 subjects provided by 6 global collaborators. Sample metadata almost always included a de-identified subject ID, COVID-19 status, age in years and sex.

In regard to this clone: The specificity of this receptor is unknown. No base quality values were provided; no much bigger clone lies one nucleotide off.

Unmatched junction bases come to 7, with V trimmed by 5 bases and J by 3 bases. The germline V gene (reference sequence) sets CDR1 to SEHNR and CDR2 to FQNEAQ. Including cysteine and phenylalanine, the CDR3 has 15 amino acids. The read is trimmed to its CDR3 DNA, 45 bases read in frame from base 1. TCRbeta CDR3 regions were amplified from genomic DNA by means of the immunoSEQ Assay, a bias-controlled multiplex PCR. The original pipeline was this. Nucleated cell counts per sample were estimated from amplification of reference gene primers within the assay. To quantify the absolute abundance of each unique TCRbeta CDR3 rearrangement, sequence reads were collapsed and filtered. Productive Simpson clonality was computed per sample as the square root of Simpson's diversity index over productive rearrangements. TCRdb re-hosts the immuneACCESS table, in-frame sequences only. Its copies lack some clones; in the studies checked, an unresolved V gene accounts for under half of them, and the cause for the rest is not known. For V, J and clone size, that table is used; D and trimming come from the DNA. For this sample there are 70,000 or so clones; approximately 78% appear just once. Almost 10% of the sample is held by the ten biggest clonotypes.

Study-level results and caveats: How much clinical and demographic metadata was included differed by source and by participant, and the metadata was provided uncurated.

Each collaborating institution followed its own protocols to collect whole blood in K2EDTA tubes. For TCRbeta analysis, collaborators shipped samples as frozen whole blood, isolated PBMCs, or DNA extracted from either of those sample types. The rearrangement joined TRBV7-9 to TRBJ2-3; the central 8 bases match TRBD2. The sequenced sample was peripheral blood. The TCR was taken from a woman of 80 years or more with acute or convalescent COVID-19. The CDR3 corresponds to CASSKTGGLTDTQYF. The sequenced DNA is TGTGCCAGCAGCAAGACGGGGGGGCTAACAGATACGCAGTATTTT.